Sequencing of this T cell receptor (beta chain) was carried out in a study of T cell responses to AZD1222 COVID-19 vaccine. Study observations and caveats: The study identified only six AZD1222 recipients as seropositive at baseline. No repertoire was sampled before or during the peak T cell response, only after it.

Assay used: immunoSEQ multiplex PCR; TCRdb lists only in-frame clones, some missing. Of approximately 120,000 clones in the sample, 93% were seen once. Germline V gene lookup returns CDR1 LGHNA and CDR2 YNFKEQ. Trimming took off 4 bases at V and 5 bases at J, with 11 bases between the two ends. There are 13 residues in the CDR3. Only one count was recorded for this clone. Its cognate antigen is unknown. This clonotype originated in an adult in good health. Sequencing used peripheral blood, obtained on day 0 of AZD1222 vaccination. The J gene is TRBJ1-2, the V gene TRBV4-2; D is unclear. CDR3 sequence reads: CASSRPPGYGYTF. The CDR3 bases are TGTGCCAGCAGCCGGCCCCCGGGGTATGGCTACACCTTC.